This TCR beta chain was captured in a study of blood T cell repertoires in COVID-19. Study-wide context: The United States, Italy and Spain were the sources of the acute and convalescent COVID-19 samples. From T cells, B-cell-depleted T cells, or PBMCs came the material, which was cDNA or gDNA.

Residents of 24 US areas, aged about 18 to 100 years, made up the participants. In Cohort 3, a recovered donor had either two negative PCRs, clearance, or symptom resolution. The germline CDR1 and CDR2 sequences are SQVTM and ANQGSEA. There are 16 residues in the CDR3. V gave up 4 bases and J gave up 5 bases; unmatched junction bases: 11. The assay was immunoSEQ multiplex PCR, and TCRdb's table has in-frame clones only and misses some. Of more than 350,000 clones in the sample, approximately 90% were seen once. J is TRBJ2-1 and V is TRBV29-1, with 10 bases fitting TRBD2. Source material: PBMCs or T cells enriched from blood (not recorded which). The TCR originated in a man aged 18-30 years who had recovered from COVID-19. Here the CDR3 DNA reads TGCAGCGTTGGCCCCCTTAGCGGGAGGTGGGACAATGAGCAGTTCTTC. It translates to CSVGPLSGRWDNEQFF.